The 19 T cell receptor beta chains in this list originate from one sample, sequenced in a study of chemoradiotherapy in HPV16-positive cancers. The data were produced by immunoSEQ multiplex PCR, yet TCRdb's version contains in-frame clones alone and is incomplete. The data show 15,000 to 20,000 clones, roughly 91% seen once. This material consisted of blood, taken from a patient who underwent chemoradiotherapy. The receptors were gathered from a human donor with HPV-associated anogenital cancer.

This sequence joins TRBV30 and TRBJ2-3, with D possibly called TRBD1 or TRBD2 (5 bases each). This CDR3 region has 15 residues. Trimming stripped 2 bases from V and 6 bases from J, with 18 bases between. From germline, CDR1 is GTSNPN and CDR2 SVGIG (reference sequence). CDR3 in DNA: TGTGCCTGGAGTAGGGCACTAGGGTGGGGGGATACGCAGTATTTT. Protein sequence: CAWSRALGWGDTQYF.

The rearrangement uses TRBV11-3 and TRBJ2-2; perhaps TRBD2 as D (6 bases). The CDR3 totals 16 residues. From germline, CDR1 is SGHNT and CDR2 YENEEA. Trimming took 1 base from V and 3 from J, leaving 12 bases between them. The CDR3, as DNA: TGTGCCAGCAGCTTAGGACTAGGGCCCGACACCGGGGAGCTGTTTTTT. Translating it yields CASSLGLGPDTGELFF.

The chain uses TRBV7-9 and TRBJ2-7, with a weak D call TRBD1 (5 bases). The V gene lost 6 bases and the J gene lost 6 bases, with 15 bases spanning the gap. CDR1 is SEHNR, CDR2 FQNEAQ, per germline (reference sequence). The CDR3 length is 13 residues. CDR3 protein: CASRVQGGGEQYF. CDR3 bases: TGTGCCAGCAGGGTTCAGGGTGGTGGCGAGCAGTACTTC.

This clone was seen a few times. The V call is TRBV9, the J call TRBJ1-2; no clear D. There are 15 residues in the CDR3. CDR1 is SGDLS and CDR2 is YYNGEE in the germline V gene. The V end lost 6 bases, the J end lost 0 bases, and 15 bases lay between the germline ends. The CDR3 region has the DNA TGTGCCAGCACCCCCGACGTGAAGGCTAACTATGGCTACACCTTC. Its protein product is CASTPDVKANYGYTF.

This chain joins TRBV5-1 and TRBJ2-2, with D possibly being TRBD1 (5 bases). The CDR3 contains 16 residues. The germline V and J ends were trimmed by 2 bases and 1 base, with 12 bases remaining between them. The germline gives CDR1 SGHRS, CDR2 YFSETQ. DNA for the CDR3: TGCGCCAGCAGCTTAGAATGGCAGGGGAACACCGGGGAGCTGTTTTTT. It yields the protein CASSLEWQGNTGELFF.

The chain uses TRBV5-4 and TRBJ1-1; D perhaps matches TRBD1 (6 bases). The CDR3 spans 15 residues. CDR1 and CDR2 (germline): SGHNT, YYREEE (reference sequence). V was pared by 3 bases and J by 0 bases, with 12 bases between. CDR3 bases: TGTGCCAGCAGCTCCGCAGGGGCCTTGAACACTGAAGCTTTCTTT. It encodes CASSSAGALNTEAFF.

The V call is TRBV7-6, the J call TRBJ2-7; D remains ambiguous. The CDR3 runs to 15 residues. With 5 bases removed from V and 2 bases from J, the gap between germline ends came to 16 bases. CDR1 SGHVS and CDR2 FNYEAQ come from the germline V gene. As DNA, the CDR3 is TGTGCCAGCAGCCCCGGAAGCCCCGTCCCCTACGAGCAGTACTTC. It translates to CASSPGSPVPYEQYF.

The V gene is TRBV5-6, the J gene TRBJ2-4, with 10 nucleotides matching TRBD1. The germline V gene has CDR1 SGHDT and CDR2 YYEEEE. V was pared by 4 bases and J by 3 bases, with 10 bases of the junction left unmatched. The CDR3 has 17 amino acids. CDR3 protein: CASSGGQGSMGKNIQYF. As DNA, the CDR3 is TGTGCCAGCAGCGGGGGACAGGGGAGTATGGGCAAAAACATTCAGTACTTC.

The genes are TRBV28 and TRBJ2-7; the D gene is possibly TRBD1 (5 bases). Looked up from germline, CDR1 is MDHEN and CDR2 is SYDVKM. V lost 10 bases to trimming and J lost 1 base, with 14 bases between them. The CDR3 covers 13 residues. CDR3 amino acids: CATKWGGSYEQYF. The CDR3 DNA follows: TGTGCCACCAAATGGGGCGGATCCTACGAGCAGTACTTC.

The J gene is TRBJ1-5, the V gene TRBV6-4, with D unclear. This CDR3 is 12 amino acids long. V was shortened by 3 bases and J by 5 bases, with 5 bases between the two germline ends. Germline lookup yields CDR1 MRHNA and CDR2 SNTAGT. The CDR3 nucleotides read TGTGCCAGCAGTGATGGGGATCAGCCCCAGCATTTT. Protein: CASSDGDQPQHF.

V is TRBV29-1 and J is TRBJ2-7; the match to TRBD1 covers 7 bases. The CDR3 covers 13 residues. Germline CDR1 reads SQVTM; CDR2 reads ANQGSEA. V shed 4 bases and J 6 bases; nucleotides not matched to a gene: 9. CDR3 sequence (DNA): TGCAGCGTTGGCTGGACAGGCCCGATCGAGCAGTACTTC. Amino acids: CSVGWTGPIEQYF.

V gene TRBV2 combines with J gene TRBJ2-3; D is perhaps TRBD2 (6 bases). V lost 6 bases, J lost 9 bases, and 16 bases lay in between. The CDR3 runs to 13 residues. From germline, CDR1 is SNHLY and CDR2 FYNNEI. The DNA for the CDR3 is TGTGCCAGCAGCTCCGGGAGCCGGGGCACGCAGTATTTT. Residues: CASSSGSRGTQYF.

The V call is TRBV30, the J call TRBJ1-6, with D unclear. CDR3 size: 13 residues. CDR1 and CDR2 (germline): GTSNPN, SVGIG (reference sequence). Between the trimmed V and J ends, which lost 1 base and 9 bases, there was a span of 10 bases. CDR3 amino acids: CAWSGLNVSPLHF. The CDR3 bases are TGTGCCTGGAGTGGCCTGAATGTTTCACCCCTCCACTTT.

This chain connects TRBV5-4 to TRBJ2-2, with D possibly matching TRBD1 (5 bases). V shed 0 bases and J shed 6 bases, with 9 bases lying between them. Germline assignment: CDR1 SGHNT and CDR2 YYREEE (reference sequence). The CDR3 extends over 14 amino acids. The CDR3 sequence: CASSLDQGAGELFF. The DNA of the CDR3 is TGTGCCAGCAGCTTGGATCAGGGCGCCGGGGAGCTGTTTTTT.

This rearrangement joins TRBV28 to TRBJ2-3; 9 positions match TRBD2. V dropped 0 bases and J dropped 6; count of bases not matched to a gene: 7. Germline-derived CDR1 and CDR2 are MDHEN and SYDVKM. The CDR3 is 16 amino acids. CDR3 protein: CASSLWGGRAGDTQYF. CDR3 in DNA: TGTGCCAGCAGTTTATGGGGCGGGAGGGCCGGTGATACGCAGTATTTT.

The chain combines TRBV9 with TRBJ1-2; D remains ambiguous. In germline, CDR1 is SGDLS, CDR2 YYNGEE. The CDR3 consists of 15 residues. The V gene lost 4 bases and the J gene lost 4 bases, with 17 bases spanning the gap. CDR3 region: CASSPLGTGGYGYTF. The CDR3 DNA is TGTGCCAGCAGCCCTCTGGGAACCGGAGGCTATGGCTACACCTTC.

DNA of the CDR3: TGCGCCAGCAGCTTGGCACCAGGGGGCCTGTACGAGCAGTACTTC. Translation: CASSLAPGGLYEQYF. V usage is TRBV5-1 and J usage is TRBJ2-7; 8 positions agree with TRBD1. V lost 0 bases, J lost 4 bases, and 6 bases stayed unmatched. The CDR3 contains 15 residues. CDR1 is SGHRS and CDR2 is YFSETQ in the germline V gene.

The V gene is TRBV30, the J gene TRBJ2-1, with TRBD2 as a possible D gene (6 bases). The CDR3 is 16 amino acids. Trimming shortened V by 2 bases and J by 0 bases, and 14 bases separated the two germline ends. The germline CDR1 and CDR2 sequences are GTSNPN and SVGIG (reference sequence). CDR3 coding DNA: TGTGCCTGGAGTCTCGGGGGTTTAAGCTCCTACAATGAGCAGTTCTTC. This gives the protein CAWSLGGLSSYNEQFF.

V and J are TRBV4-1 and TRBJ2-7; 8 bases fit TRBD2. Per the germline V gene, CDR1 is MGHRA and CDR2 is YSYEKL. The CDR3 spans 15 residues. The J segment lost 0 bases and the V segment lost 1 base, leaving 2 bases of the junction unmatched. CDR3 nucleotide sequence: TGCGCCAGCAGCCAAGTGCGGGGGGCCTCCTACGAGCAGTACTTC. Protein product: CASSQVRGASYEQYF.